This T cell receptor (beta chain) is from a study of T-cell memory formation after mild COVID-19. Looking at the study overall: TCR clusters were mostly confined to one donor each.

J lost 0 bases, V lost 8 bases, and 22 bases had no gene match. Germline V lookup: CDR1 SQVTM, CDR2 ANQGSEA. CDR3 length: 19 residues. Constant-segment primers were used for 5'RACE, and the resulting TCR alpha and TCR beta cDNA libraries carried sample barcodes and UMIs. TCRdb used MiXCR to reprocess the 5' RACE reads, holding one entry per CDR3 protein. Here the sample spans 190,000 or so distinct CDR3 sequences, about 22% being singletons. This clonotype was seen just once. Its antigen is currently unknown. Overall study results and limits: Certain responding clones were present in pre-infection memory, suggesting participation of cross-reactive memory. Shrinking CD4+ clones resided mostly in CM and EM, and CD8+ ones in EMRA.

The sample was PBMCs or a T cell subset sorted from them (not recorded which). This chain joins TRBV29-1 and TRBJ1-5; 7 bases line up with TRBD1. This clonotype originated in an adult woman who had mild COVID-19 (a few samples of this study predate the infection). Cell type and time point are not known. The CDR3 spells CSSRRDSCIPSNSNQPQHF. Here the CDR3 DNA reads TGCAGCTCACGACGGGACAGTTGCATACCTTCTAATAGCAATCAGCCCCAGCATTTT. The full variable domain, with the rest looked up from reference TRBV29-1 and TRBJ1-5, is SAVISQKPSRDICQRGTSLTIQCQVDSQVTMMFWYRQQPGQSLTLIATANQGSEATYESGFVIDKFPISRPNLTFSTLTVSNMSPEDSSIYLCSSRRDSCIPSNSNQPQHFGDGTRLSIL.